This TCR beta chain was found in a study of cytomegalovirus exposure and HLA in healthy donors. This clone occurred once. Researchers ran the PCR with 60 Vbeta and 13 Jbeta primers. The table came from immunoSEQ multiplex PCR; TCRdb's copy has only in-frame clones and leaves some out. The profile shows 150,000 to 200,000 clones, around 85% of them singletons. Sequenced material: PBMCs. The receptor's source is a man aged 18 to 30 in good health and CMV-seronegative.

CDR3: CASRWTSSPGELFF. CDR3 DNA: TGTGCCAGCAGGTGGACTAGCTCGCCCGGGGAGCTGTTTTTT. The rearrangement links TRBV2 to TRBJ2-2; 8 bases line up with TRBD2. Per germline, CDR1 SNHLY and CDR2 FYNNEI. This CDR3 has 14 amino acids. The junction had 6 bases not matched to a gene; V was cut back by 6 bases and J by 6 bases.